One sample yielded the 21 T cell receptor beta chains listed below, sequenced in a study of regulatory T cells in long-lasting Graves disease. HTBI primers from iRepertoire and Arm-PCR of CDR3 regions yielded the TCR beta libraries. One entry per CDR3 protein, called by TCRdb with MiXCR from the multiplex PCR reads. The repertoire holds fewer than 650,000 distinct CDR3 sequences, with 15% to 20% as singletons. This sample's time point: newly diagnosed GD, antithyroid drugs for less than 3 months. Following extraction of RNA from PBMCs, that RNA was used to make the TCR library. This sample also appeared in a second study, on T cells in Graves' hyperthyroidism and ophthalmopathy.

This sample comprised peripheral blood mononuclear cells (PBMCs), obtained at new diagnosis, from a patient treated with antithyroid drugs. All receptors come from a man aged 18 to 30 with Graves disease.

This clonotype showed up just a few times. For the CDR3, the DNA is TGTGCCAGCGTACGAGGGCTCACTGAAGCTTTCTTT. Amino acid sequence: CASVRGLTEAFF. The V gene is TRBV7-3, the J gene TRBJ1-1; D gene ambiguous. V gave up 8 bases and J gave up 4 bases, with 11 bases separating them. Germline V gene lookup returns CDR1 SGHTA and CDR2 FQGTGA. The CDR3 runs 12 residues.

Ten or more counts support this clonotype. V gene TRBV7-9 combines with J gene TRBJ2-4, with D possibly being TRBD1 or TRBD2 (6 bases each). Germline assignment: CDR1 SEHNR and CDR2 FQNEAQ (reference sequence). CDR3 length: 13 residues. V lost 0 bases, J lost 15 bases, and 15 bases lay in between. CDR3 bases: TGTGCCAGCAGCTTAGCGGGCGGAGGGGGGACGTACTTC. Translating gives CASSLAGGGGTYF.

This clonotype was seen at least ten times. The chain uses TRBV20-1 and TRBJ2-7; 9 bases are shared with TRBD1. Per the germline V gene, CDR1 is DFQATT and CDR2 is SNEGSKA (reference sequence). Trimming removed 3 bases from V and 4 bases from J; junction bases left unmatched: 13. The CDR3 runs to 16 residues. The CDR3 sequence: CSARSGVGQGLYEQYF. As DNA, the CDR3 is TGCAGTGCTAGGTCAGGGGTGGGACAGGGATTATACGAGCAGTACTTC.

This clonotype was picked up a small number of times. This may come from a read error, since a much larger clone is one base off. The CDR3: CASSPGGTSSQPQHF. As DNA, the CDR3 is TGTGCCAGCAGTCCTGGAGGTACGAGCAGTCAGCCCCAGCATTTT. This chain joins TRBV6-2 or TRBV6-3 and TRBJ1-5; unclear D gene. CDR1 is MNHEY, CDR2 SVGEGT, per germline. This CDR3 has 15 residues.

This clonotype turned up a few times. The rearrangement joins TRBV7-8 to TRBJ1-5, with unresolved D. The V end lost 2 bases, the J end lost 4 bases, and 12 bases lay between the germline ends. The germline gives CDR1 SGHVS, CDR2 FQNEAQ. This CDR3 region has 15 residues. The CDR3 spells CASSLRSAGNQPQHF. CDR3 bases: TGTGCCAGCAGCTTACGGTCTGCAGGAAATCAGCCCCAGCATTTT.

The sample holds many counts of this clonotype. The chain links TRBV28 to TRBJ1-5; TRBD1 is a possible D gene (6 bases). Germline CDR1 is MDHEN and CDR2 is SYDVKM. The CDR3 runs 15 residues. The ends were cut back, 3 bases at V and 0 bases at J, with 9 bases in the middle. In nucleotides, the CDR3 is TGTGCCAGCAGTTTGATACAGGGTAGCAATCAGCCCCAGCATTTT. The encoded protein is CASSLIQGSNQPQHF.

This clonotype appeared many times. The genes are TRBV27 and TRBJ1-2; TRBD1 might be the D (5 bases). CDR1 MNHEY and CDR2 SMNVEV come from the germline V gene (reference sequence). Trimming left V 0 bases short and J 3 bases short, with 11 bases between. The CDR3 has 15 amino acids. CDR3 in amino acids: CASSLSRRGDYGYTF. The DNA for the CDR3 is TGTGCCAGCAGTTTATCTAGACGAGGGGACTATGGCTACACCTTC.

Many counts were recorded for this clonotype. The chain combines TRBV27 with TRBJ2-3; D is unclear. The CDR3 runs 14 residues. Trimming took off 4 bases at V and 4 bases at J, with 12 bases between the two ends. From germline, CDR1 is MNHEY and CDR2 SMNVEV (reference sequence). In DNA, the CDR3 is TGTGCCAGCAGTTCCCCACGGCGGCCAGATACGCAGTATTTT. This encodes CASSSPRRPDTQYF.

Many counts were recorded for this clonotype. The gene calls are TRBV18 and TRBJ1-1; 7 bases agree with TRBD1. Germline V CDR1 and CDR2: KGHSH, LQKENI. V lost 6 bases to trimming and J lost 1 base; unmatched junction nucleotides: 11. The CDR3 spans 16 residues. In nucleotides, the CDR3 is TGTGCCAGCTCTCTCACTTGGGGGACAGAGAACACTGAAGCTTTCTTT. Translating it yields CASSLTWGTENTEAFF.

This clonotype was seen more than once but under ten times. The CDR3 loop reads CASSQDIRRSDEQFF. The CDR3 nucleotides are TGTGCCAGCAGCCAAGATATAAGACGATCGGATGAGCAGTTCTTC. This chain connects TRBV14 to TRBJ2-1; D is unresolved. Germline assignment: CDR1 SGHDN and CDR2 FVKESK. Trimming took 0 bases from V and 8 from J, leaving 14 bases between them. This CDR3 is built from 15 residues.

The V gene is TRBV25-1, the J gene TRBJ1-2; TRBD1 is a possible D gene (6 bases). Trimming removed 7 bases at V and 3 bases at J, with 12 bases between. CDR3 length: 13 residues. Germline V gives CDR1 MGHDK, CDR2 SYGVNS. The CDR3 region has the DNA TGTGCCAGCAATAAGGGGGTTGACTATGGCTACACCTTC. This translates into CASNKGVDYGYTF.

This rearrangement joins TRBV5-8 to TRBJ2-7; possible D gene TRBD1, 6 bases. Germline CDR1 is SGHTS and CDR2 is YDEGEE. The length of the CDR3 is 16 residues. Trimming removed 2 bases at V and 3 bases at J, with 18 bases between. The CDR3 DNA is TGTGCCAGCAGCTTTTACGGACAGAGGAGGTTCTACGAGCAGTACTTC. Translating gives CASSFYGQRRFYEQYF. Full variable domain (rest looked up from reference TRBV5-8 and TRBJ2-7): EAGVTQSPTHLIKTRGQQATLRCSPISGHTSVYWYQQALGLGLQFLLWYDEGEERNRGNFPPRFSGRQFPNYSSELNVNALELEDSALYLCASSFYGQRRFYEQYFGPGTRLTVT.

V and J are TRBV7-6 and TRBJ2-2, with TRBD2 matching 12 bases. Germline CDR1 reads SGHVS; CDR2 reads FNYEAQ. The CDR3 runs to 19 residues. Trimming took 1 base from V and 4 from J; bases not matched to a gene: 10. CDR3 protein: CASSLVVLAGGPGTGELFF. CDR3 DNA sequence: TGTGCCAGCAGCTTAGTTGTCCTAGCGGGAGGGCCGGGCACCGGGGAGCTGTTTTTT.

This clonotype came up many times. J is TRBJ2-1 and V is TRBV5-1; a weak D match, TRBD1 (5 bases). With 0 bases removed from V and 5 bases from J, the gap between germline ends came to 12 bases. The CDR3 consists of 15 residues. Looked up from germline, CDR1 is SGHRS and CDR2 is YFSETQ. The CDR3 reads CASSLAATANNEQFF. The CDR3 region has the DNA TGCGCCAGCAGCTTGGCGGCGACAGCTAACAATGAGCAGTTCTTC. Full variable domain (rest looked up from reference TRBV5-1 and TRBJ2-1): KAGVTQTPRYLIKTRGQQVTLSCSPISGHRSVSWYQQTPGQGLQFLFEYFSETQRNKGNFPGRFSGRQFSNSRSEMNVSTLELGDSALYLCASSLAATANNEQFFGPGTRLTVL.

Ten or more counts support this clonotype. CDR3: CASSLELAGRTDTQYF. CDR3 nucleotides: TGTGCCAGCAGCTTAGAACTAGCGGGAAGAACAGATACGCAGTATTTT. The chain combines TRBV11-2 with TRBJ2-3; 10 positions match TRBD2. This CDR3 is 16 amino acids long. Losses at the gene ends were 0 bases for V and 3 bases for J; bases not matched to a gene: 3. Looked up from germline, CDR1 is SGHAT and CDR2 is FQNNGV.

The chain combines TRBV20-1 with TRBJ2-1, with 14 bases lining up with TRBD2. The trim removed 5 bases at V and 4 bases at J, leaving 10 bases unmatched. This CDR3 comprises 17 residues. Germline V gives CDR1 DFQATT, CDR2 SNEGSKA (reference sequence). CDR3 amino acids: CSADSGTSGREYNEQFF. CDR3 nucleotide sequence: TGCAGTGCTGACTCCGGGACTAGCGGGAGAGAATACAATGAGCAGTTCTTC.

In its sample, this clonotype was seen many times. V is TRBV12-3 or TRBV12-4 and J is TRBJ2-3; 8 bases align to TRBD2. This CDR3 spans 15 amino acids. Trimming took 6 bases from V and 5 from J; bases not matched to a gene: 10. In DNA, the CDR3 is TGTGCCAGCAGCGCCACTAGCGGTATGCGAGATACGCAGTATTTT. It translates to CASSATSGMRDTQYF.

This clonotype has only a few counts. Being one base from a much bigger clone, this may be a read error. CDR3 in amino acids: CVSSQGPDSSYEQYF. The CDR3 DNA follows: TGTGTCAGCAGCCAAGGGCCCGATAGCTCCTACGAGCAGTACTTC. The chain combines TRBV3-1 with TRBJ2-7; D remains ambiguous. The CDR3 contains 15 residues. Germline V gene lookup returns CDR1 LGHDT and CDR2 YNNKEL (reference sequence).

The chain recombines TRBV7-2 with TRBJ2-2, with D perhaps assigned TRBD1 or TRBD2 (5 bases each). V lost 7 bases and J lost 3, with 18 bases in between. Germline V CDR1 and CDR2: SGHTA, FQGNSA. The CDR3 extends over 16 amino acids. The CDR3 sequence: CASTSLRGRDTGELFF. The CDR3 DNA reads as TGTGCCAGCACCTCGTTGAGGGGTCGGGACACCGGGGAGCTGTTTTTT.

This clonotype has more than one count but fewer than ten. The CDR3 bases are TGTGCCAGCAGCGTAGCGTACAGGTTCGGGTATGGCTACACCTTC. It translates to CASSVAYRFGYGYTF. The V gene is TRBV9, the J gene TRBJ1-2; D is possibly TRBD1 (5 bases). The CDR3 has 15 amino acids. Germline lookup yields CDR1 SGDLS and CDR2 YYNGEE. The V end lost 0 bases, the J end lost 5 bases, and 14 bases lay between the germline ends. Full variable domain (rest looked up from reference TRBV9 and TRBJ1-2): DSGVTQTPKHLITATGQRVTLRCSPRSGDLSVYWYQQSLDQGLQFLIQYYNGEERAKGNILERFSAQQFPDLHSELNLSSLELGDSALYFCASSVAYRFGYGYTFGSGTRLTVV.

There are many counts of this clonotype. The V and J genes are TRBV20-1 and TRBJ2-7; 10 nucleotides match TRBD2. Trimming removed 6 bases from V and 4 bases from J; junction bases left unmatched: 6. This CDR3 has 13 residues. Germline V gene data show CDR1 as DFQATT and CDR2 as SNEGSKA (reference sequence). In DNA form, the CDR3 reads TGCAGTGCGGGAGGACTAGCGGATTACGAGCAGTACTTC. Its protein product is CSAGGLADYEQYF.